One and the same sample provided the 29 T cell receptor beta chains below, sequenced in a study of cytomegalovirus exposure and HLA in healthy donors. PCR primers comprised 60 Vbeta and 13 Jbeta primers. The assay was immunoSEQ multiplex PCR, and TCRdb's table has in-frame clones only and misses some. Of tens of thousands of clones listed, roughly two thirds were seen once; the top ten hold 14%. Sample: PBMCs. The receptors were sampled from a male donor in good health and CMV-seropositive.

This clone was observed a few times. The chain links TRBV21-1 to TRBJ1-5; the table's D call, TRBD1, was not checked against the DNA. TRBV21-1 is listed as a pseudogene. This CDR3 comprises 19 residues. Here the CDR3 reads CASSKDGGQAIVSNQPQHF. The CDR3 coding sequence is TGTGCCAGCAGCAAAGACGGAGGACAGGCGATTGTTAGCAATCAGCCCCAGCATTTT.

This chain connects TRBV6-5 to TRBJ1-2, with a possible D match to TRBD1 (6 bases). This CDR3 region has 13 residues. Per the germline V gene, CDR1 is MNHEY and CDR2 is SVGAGI. Trimming took 6 bases from V and 4 from J, leaving 12 bases between them. The CDR3 loop reads CASSPGGRYGYTF. DNA of the CDR3: TGTGCCAGCAGCCCCGGGGGGCGCTATGGCTACACCTTC.

This clone has a handful of counts. This chain connects TRBV4-1 to TRBJ2-1; D not resolved. Germline CDR1 reads MGHRA; CDR2 reads YSYEKL. This CDR3 contains 13 residues. The V and J ends lost 1 base and 10 bases respectively, with 11 bases between them. CDR3 nucleotides: TGCGCCAGCAGCCAAGCTCCGAATGGCGAGCAGTTCTTC. This codes for CASSQAPNGEQFF.

The chain carries TRBV7-9 and TRBJ2-7; perhaps TRBD1 as D (5 bases). The CDR3 has 12 amino acids. Trimming took off 5 bases at V and 5 bases at J, with 10 bases between the two ends. In germline, CDR1 is SEHNR, CDR2 FQNEAQ (reference sequence). Here the CDR3 reads CASSVRAHEQYF. CDR3 nucleotides: TGTGCCAGCAGCGTCAGGGCCCACGAGCAGTACTTC.

The chain couples TRBV19 to TRBJ1-5, with 11 bases identical to TRBD1. Germline CDR1 and CDR2: LNHDA and SQIVND (reference sequence). V shed 4 bases and J 1 base; nucleotides not matched to a gene: 3. There are 16 residues in the CDR3. The CDR3 loop is CASSTGTGGSNQPQHF. For the CDR3, the DNA is TGTGCCAGTAGTACCGGGACAGGGGGGAGCAATCAGCCCCAGCATTTT.

The V call is TRBV7-2, the J call TRBJ1-5; D might be TRBD1 (5 bases). V was trimmed by 1 base and J by 7 bases, leaving 14 bases between them. CDR3 length: 15 residues. Looked up from germline, CDR1 is SGHTA and CDR2 is FQGNSA. The CDR3 is CASSLVAGRDQPQHF. CDR3 sequence (DNA): TGTGCCAGCAGCTTAGTGGCGGGGAGGGACCAGCCCCAGCATTTT.

The genes are TRBV4-2 and TRBJ2-3, with 9 nucleotides matching TRBD2. The CDR3 loop spans 17 amino acids. The germline V gene encodes CDR1 LGHNA and CDR2 YNFKEQ. J gave up 0 bases and V 3 bases, and 7 bases lay outside the gene matches. The chain's CDR3 is CASSQRGGGTSTDTQYF. CDR3 nucleotide sequence: TGTGCCAGCAGCCAGCGCGGGGGGGGTACTAGCACAGATACGCAGTATTTT.

This clone was observed a handful of times. The rearrangement links TRBV5-1 to TRBJ2-3; a weak D match, TRBD1 (6 bases). The V end was cut by 3 bases, the J end by 3 bases, with 8 bases between. The CDR3 spans 13 residues. Germline CDR1 is SGHRS and CDR2 is YFSETQ. This CDR3 is CASSYRATDTQYF. CDR3 nucleotide sequence: TGCGCCAGCAGCTACAGGGCTACAGATACGCAGTATTTT.

DNA of the CDR3: TGTGCCAGCAGCGAACAGTTACTCTCCTACGAGCAGTACTTC. Its translation is CASSEQLLSYEQYF. This chain joins TRBV11-2 and TRBJ2-7; D unresolved. This CDR3 spans 14 amino acids. CDR1 is SGHAT and CDR2 is FQNNGV in the germline V gene. Trimming took 5 bases from V and 0 from J, leaving 11 bases between them.

The rearrangement joins TRBV7-2 to TRBJ2-7, with D possibly matching TRBD1 (6 bases). Germline V CDR1 and CDR2: SGHTA, FQGNSA. V lost 1 base to trimming and J lost 5 bases, with 12 bases between them. This CDR3 has 14 amino acids. The CDR3 reads CASSLGQGMDEQYF. The DNA for the CDR3 is TGTGCCAGCAGCTTAGGGCAGGGGATGGACGAGCAGTACTTC.

The chain joins TRBV6-1 to TRBJ2-7; TRBD1 matches 8 bases. V lost 6 bases to trimming and J lost 0 bases; unmatched junction nucleotides: 7. The CDR3 totals 15 residues. Germline CDR1 MNHNS, CDR2 SASEGT. CDR3 residues: CASRAWTGSSYEQYF. CDR3 DNA sequence: TGTGCCAGCAGGGCCTGGACAGGGAGCTCCTACGAGCAGTACTTC.

The chain is built from TRBV10-3 and TRBJ2-7, with 10 nucleotides matching TRBD1. CDR3 length: 15 amino acids. V dropped 4 bases and J dropped 4; count of bases not matched to a gene: 7. Germline lookup yields CDR1 ENHRY and CDR2 SYGVKD. This chain's CDR3 is CAISGGDRGGYEQYF. The CDR3 DNA follows: TGTGCCATCAGTGGAGGGGACAGGGGAGGTTACGAGCAGTACTTC.

The chain has TRBV6-1 and TRBJ1-1; possible D gene TRBD1, 5 bases. Germline V lookup: CDR1 MNHNS, CDR2 SASEGT. V lost 9 bases to trimming and J lost 6 bases, with 17 bases between them. The CDR3 spans 13 residues. The CDR3 sequence is CASCQGGWSEAFF. The DNA of the CDR3 is TGTGCCAGTTGCCAGGGCGGTTGGTCTGAAGCTTTCTTT.

The chain uses TRBV4-1 and TRBJ2-7, with 12 nucleotides matching TRBD1. The CDR3 loop spans 15 amino acids. Trimming cost V 4 bases and J 0 bases; bases outside gene matches: 1. CDR1 and CDR2 from the germline V gene are MGHRA and YSYEKL. The CDR3 sequence: CASSPGQGASYEQYF. DNA for the CDR3: TGCGCCAGCAGCCCGGGACAGGGGGCCTCCTACGAGCAGTACTTC.

In this sample, this clone turned up a few times. The chain links TRBV7-9 to TRBJ2-5, with D possibly TRBD1 on 5 matching bases. CDR1 SEHNR and CDR2 FQNEAQ come from the germline V gene (reference sequence). Trimming pared 3 bases from V and 3 bases from J, leaving 11 bases between. The CDR3 is 14 residues long. The CDR3 region has the DNA TGTGCCAGCAGCTTCGGCAGGGCTAAAGAGACCCAGTACTTC. Its protein product is CASSFGRAKETQYF.

This clone is a singleton in its sample. The J gene is TRBJ1-4, the V gene TRBV6-5; D remains unclear. The CDR3 runs to 13 residues. V shed 0 bases and J shed 7 bases, with 6 bases lying between them. Looked up from germline, CDR1 is MNHEY and CDR2 is SVGAGI. The CDR3 loop is CASSYSHSEKLFF. CDR3 DNA: TGTGCCAGCAGTTACTCTCACAGTGAAAAACTGTTTTTT.

This chain uses TRBV21-1 with TRBJ2-7; the table names TRBD1, a call not compared with the DNA. TRBV21-1 counts as a pseudogene. The CDR3 is 11 residues long. The CDR3: CGQGGPGEQYF. CDR3 nucleotide sequence: TGCGGACAAGGGGGACCCGGCGAGCAGTACTTC.

The chain carries TRBV7-9 and TRBJ2-5; no clear D gene. V dropped 1 base and J dropped 4 bases, with 16 bases sitting between them. CDR1 SEHNR and CDR2 FQNEAQ come from the germline V gene (reference sequence). The CDR3 consists of 16 residues. The chain's CDR3 is CASSLGLVSTRETQYF. The CDR3 DNA sequence: TGTGCCAGCAGCTTAGGGCTGGTCTCCACAAGAGAGACCCAGTACTTC.

The chain joins TRBV6-8 to TRBJ2-2, with D tentatively TRBD2 (6 bases). Germline V lookup: CDR1 MNHGY, CDR2 SAAAGT. This CDR3 has 15 residues. The V end lost 6 bases, the J end lost 0 bases, and 11 bases lay between the germline ends. The CDR3 DNA sequence: TGTGCCAGCAGCCCGGGGGTGTCGAACACCGGGGAGCTGTTTTTT. This sequence encodes CASSPGVSNTGELFF.

This clone occurred once. J is TRBJ2-5 and V is TRBV6-5; weak D call: TRBD2 (6 bases). Germline CDR1 is MNHEY and CDR2 is SVGAGI. CDR3 length equals 14 residues. Trimming took off 8 bases at V and 5 bases at J, with 18 bases between the two ends. In DNA, the CDR3 is TGTGCCAGCGGGAGGAGGGGTGGTGGGGAGACCCAGTACTTC. Translation gives CASGRRGGGETQYF.

This clone was counted a few times. For the CDR3, the DNA is TGTGCTAGTGGTTTGGTACAAGGCAGGTTGAACACTGAAGCTTTCTTT. Translation: CASGLVQGRLNTEAFF. The chain combines TRBV12-5 with TRBJ1-1; D is unclear. V shed 0 bases and J shed 0 bases, with 11 bases lying between them. The CDR3 runs 16 residues. The germline gives CDR1 LGHNT, CDR2 FRNRAP.

This clone was observed a few times. The chain couples TRBV7-6 to TRBJ2-3, with TRBD2 as a possible D gene (7 bases). The CDR3 has 16 amino acids. V shed 5 bases and J shed 6 bases, with 21 bases lying between them. Germline CDR1 is SGHVS and CDR2 is FNYEAQ. The CDR3 loop is CASSPHSGGGGDTQYF. For the CDR3, the DNA is TGTGCCAGCAGCCCACACTCGGGCGGGGGCGGGGATACGCAGTATTTT.

This rearrangement joins TRBV4-1 to TRBJ1-3; D is perhaps TRBD1 (5 bases). The CDR3 is 16 residues long. The V and J ends lost 3 bases and 4 bases respectively, with 16 bases between them. Germline CDR1 reads MGHRA; CDR2 reads YSYEKL. Written as DNA, the CDR3 is TGCGCCAGCAGCCACCGGGGGGGGACTAGAGGAAACACCATATATTTT. Translating it yields CASSHRGGTRGNTIYF.

V and J are TRBV27 and TRBJ1-5; TRBD1 agrees at 7 bases. Germline V gives CDR1 MNHEY, CDR2 SMNVEV (reference sequence). Trimming at V came to 6 bases and at J to 6 bases, leaving 8 bases not matched to a gene. This CDR3 spans 14 amino acids. This chain's CDR3 is CASRLRQGGQPQHF. The CDR3 DNA follows: TGTGCCAGCAGACTCCGACAGGGCGGTCAGCCCCAGCATTTT.

This chain joins TRBV6-5 and TRBJ2-1; 8 bases match TRBD2. Germline assignment: CDR1 MNHEY and CDR2 SVGAGI. CDR3 length: 15 amino acids. V trimming: 6 bases; J trimming: 0 bases; junction bases outside the gene matches: 4. CDR3 nucleotides: TGTGCCAGCAGCGCGGGGGGCCTCTCCTACAATGAGCAGTTCTTC. Translation gives CASSAGGLSYNEQFF.

The V call is TRBV5-1, the J call TRBJ2-3, with 7 bases fitting TRBD2. Germline V lookup: CDR1 SGHRS, CDR2 YFSETQ. V was pared by 4 bases and J by 5 bases, with 10 bases of the junction left unmatched. CDR3 length equals 15 residues. For the CDR3, the DNA is TGCGCCAGCAGCCCGGGAGCTGTAGCGGGAGATACGCAGTATTTT. Translation gives CASSPGAVAGDTQYF.

The chain has TRBV2 and TRBJ1-1; 7 bases fit TRBD1. The CDR3 is made up of 13 amino acids. Germline V lookup: CDR1 SNHLY, CDR2 FYNNEI. V lost 4 bases, J lost 4 bases, and 3 bases stayed unmatched. The CDR3 protein is CASSGEGATEAFF. CDR3 DNA: TGTGCCAGCAGTGGAGAGGGGGCCACTGAAGCTTTCTTT. The full variable domain, completed using reference TRBV2 and TRBJ1-1, is EPEVTQTPSHQVTQMGQEVILRCVPISNHLYFYWYRQILGQKVEFLVSFYNNEISEKSEIFDDQFSVERPDGSNFTLKIRSTKLEDSAMYFCASSGEGATEAFFGQGTRLTVV.

The rearrangement links TRBV18 to TRBJ2-2, with 7 bases matching TRBD1. V trimming: 0 bases; J trimming: 2 bases; junction bases outside the gene matches: 6. This CDR3 has 17 residues. Germline CDR1 is KGHSH and CDR2 is LQKENI. The CDR3 DNA sequence: TGTGCCAGCTCACCACCGTCCGGGACAGTAAACACCGGGGAGCTGTTTTTT. It codes for CASSPPSGTVNTGELFF.

The rearrangement uses TRBV7-9 and TRBJ2-7, with 8 bases aligning to TRBD1. The CDR3 totals 15 residues. Germline values: CDR1 SEHNR, CDR2 FQNEAQ (reference sequence). V lost 5 bases, J lost 1 base, and 7 bases stayed unmatched. The DNA of the CDR3 is TGTGCCAGCAGCCGAGGGACAGGTTATTCCTACGAGCAGTACTTC. It yields the protein CASSRGTGYSYEQYF.